This entry concerns a single T cell receptor (beta chain). The source of the sample is a study of technical replicates of blood from several donors. Libraries were prepared by immunoSEQ multiplex PCR; TCRdb keeps only in-frame clonotypes and omits some of them. The repertoire holds around 50,000 clones, roughly 95% seen once, with 0.39% in the top ten. What was sequenced was T cells isolated from PBMCs. This TCR derives from a human donor in good health.

CDR3 coding DNA: TGCAGCGTTGAATTATCCAGGGGTGGAAACACCATATATTTT. Translated: CSVELSRGGNTIYF. The chain joins TRBV29-1 to TRBJ1-3; a possible D gene is TRBD1 (6 bases). There are 14 residues in the CDR3. Per the germline V gene, CDR1 is SQVTM and CDR2 is ANQGSEA. V was shortened by 2 bases and J by 3 bases, with 11 bases between the two germline ends.